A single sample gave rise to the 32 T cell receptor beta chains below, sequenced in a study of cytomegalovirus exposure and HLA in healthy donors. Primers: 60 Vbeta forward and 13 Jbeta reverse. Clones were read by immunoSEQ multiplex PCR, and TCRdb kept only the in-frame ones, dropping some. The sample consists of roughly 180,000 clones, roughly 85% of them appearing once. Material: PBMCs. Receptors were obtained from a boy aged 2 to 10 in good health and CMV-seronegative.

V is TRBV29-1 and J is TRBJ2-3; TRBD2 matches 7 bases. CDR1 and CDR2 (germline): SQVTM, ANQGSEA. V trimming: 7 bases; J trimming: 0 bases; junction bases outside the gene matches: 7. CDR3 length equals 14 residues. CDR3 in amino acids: CSATSATSTDTQYF. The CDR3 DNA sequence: TGCAGCGCCACTAGCGCCACTAGCACAGATACGCAGTATTTT.

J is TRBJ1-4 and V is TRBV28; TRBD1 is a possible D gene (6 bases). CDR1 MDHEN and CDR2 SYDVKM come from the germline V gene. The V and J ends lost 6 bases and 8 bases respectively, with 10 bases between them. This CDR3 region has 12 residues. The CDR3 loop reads CASRHTGEKLFF. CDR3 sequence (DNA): TGTGCCAGCAGACACACAGGGGAAAAACTGTTTTTT.

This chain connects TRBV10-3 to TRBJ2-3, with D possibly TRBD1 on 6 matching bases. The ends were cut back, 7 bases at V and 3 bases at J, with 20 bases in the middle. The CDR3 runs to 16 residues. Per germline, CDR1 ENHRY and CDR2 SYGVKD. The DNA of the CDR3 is TGTGCCATCAACACGCCCGACAGGACGGATACAGATACGCAGTATTTT. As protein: CAINTPDRTDTDTQYF.

CDR3 amino acids: CASSHGEGYGYTF. DNA of the CDR3: TGTGCCAGCTCCCACGGGGAGGGATATGGCTACACCTTC. The chain couples TRBV18 to TRBJ1-2; D uncertain. The CDR3 covers 13 residues. Germline V gene data show CDR1 as KGHSH and CDR2 as LQKENI. The V and J ends lost 6 bases and 5 bases respectively, with 13 bases between them.

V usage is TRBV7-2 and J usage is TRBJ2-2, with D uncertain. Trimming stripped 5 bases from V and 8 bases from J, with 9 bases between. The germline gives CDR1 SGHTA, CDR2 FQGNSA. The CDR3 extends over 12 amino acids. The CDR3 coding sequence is TGTGCCAGCAGCCTAATCCTGGGGGAGCTGTTTTTT. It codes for CASSLILGELFF. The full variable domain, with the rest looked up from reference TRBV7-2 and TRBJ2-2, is GAGVSQSPSNKVTEKGKDVELRCDPISGHTALYWYRQSLGQGLEFLIYFQGNSAPDKSGLPSDRFSAERTGGSVSTLTIQRTQQEDSAVYLCASSLILGELFFGEGSRLTVL.

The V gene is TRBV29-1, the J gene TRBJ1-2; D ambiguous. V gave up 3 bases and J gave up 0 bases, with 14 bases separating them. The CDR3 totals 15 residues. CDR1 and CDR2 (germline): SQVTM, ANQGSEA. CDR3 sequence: CSVEWLGTTNYGYTF. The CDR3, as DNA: TGCAGCGTTGAGTGGTTGGGCACCACTAACTATGGCTACACCTTC. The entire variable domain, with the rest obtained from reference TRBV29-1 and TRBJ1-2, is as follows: SAVISQKPSRDICQRGTSLTIQCQVDSQVTMMFWYRQQPGQSLTLIATANQGSEATYESGFVIDKFPISRPNLTFSTLTVSNMSPEDSSIYLCSVEWLGTTNYGYTFGSGTRLTVV.

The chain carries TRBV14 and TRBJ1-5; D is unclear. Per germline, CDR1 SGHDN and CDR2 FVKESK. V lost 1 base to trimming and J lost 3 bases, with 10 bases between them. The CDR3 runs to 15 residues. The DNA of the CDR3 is TGTGCCAGCAGCCAAGGCAGTTATAACAATCAGCCCCAGCATTTT. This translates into CASSQGSYNNQPQHF.

The CDR3 DNA reads as TGTGCCAGCACCACAATCACAGGGATTGGCACTGAAGCTTTCTTT. Its protein is CASTTITGIGTEAFF. The J gene is TRBJ1-1, the V gene TRBV28; a possible D gene is TRBD1 (6 bases). Between the trimmed V and J ends, which lost 7 bases and 4 bases, there was a span of 19 bases. Germline loops: CDR1 MDHEN, CDR2 SYDVKM. The CDR3 covers 15 residues.

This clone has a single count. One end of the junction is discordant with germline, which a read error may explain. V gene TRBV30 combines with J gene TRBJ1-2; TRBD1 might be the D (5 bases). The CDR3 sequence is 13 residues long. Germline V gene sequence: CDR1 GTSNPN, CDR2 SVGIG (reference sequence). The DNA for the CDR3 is TGTGCCTGGAGTGTACCAGGGAACTATGACTACACCTTC. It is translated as CAWSVPGNYDYTF. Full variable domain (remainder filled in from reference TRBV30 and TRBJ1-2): SQTIHQWPATLVQPVGSPLSLECTVEGTSNPNLYWYRQAAGRGLQLLFYSVGIGQISSEVPQNLSASRPQDRQFILSSKKLLLSDSGFYLCAWSVPGNYDYTFGSGTRLTVV.

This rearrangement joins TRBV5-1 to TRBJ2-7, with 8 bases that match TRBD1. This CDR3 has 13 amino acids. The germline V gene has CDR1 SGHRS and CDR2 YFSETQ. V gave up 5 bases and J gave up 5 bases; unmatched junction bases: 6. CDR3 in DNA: TGCGCCAGCAGACGGACAGGGCAGAACGAGCAGTACTTC. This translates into CASRRTGQNEQYF.

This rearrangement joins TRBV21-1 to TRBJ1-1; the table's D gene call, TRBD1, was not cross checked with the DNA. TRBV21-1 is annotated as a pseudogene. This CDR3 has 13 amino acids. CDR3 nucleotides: TGTGCCAGCAGCGGGCAGTACAACACTGAAGCTTTCTTT. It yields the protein CASSGQYNTEAFF.

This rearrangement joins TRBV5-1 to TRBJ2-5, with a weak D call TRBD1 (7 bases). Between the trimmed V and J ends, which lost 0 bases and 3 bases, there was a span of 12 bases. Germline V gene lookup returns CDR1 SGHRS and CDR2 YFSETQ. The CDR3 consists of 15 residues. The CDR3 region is CASSLAGRGEETQYF. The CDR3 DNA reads TGCGCCAGCAGCTTGGCCGGCAGGGGGGAAGAGACCCAGTACTTC.

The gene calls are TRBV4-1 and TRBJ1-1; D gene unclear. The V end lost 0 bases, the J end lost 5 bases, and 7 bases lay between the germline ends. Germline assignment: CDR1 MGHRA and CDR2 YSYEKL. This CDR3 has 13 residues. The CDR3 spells CASSQEAGTEAFF. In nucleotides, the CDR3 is TGCGCCAGCAGCCAAGAAGCCGGGACTGAAGCTTTCTTT.

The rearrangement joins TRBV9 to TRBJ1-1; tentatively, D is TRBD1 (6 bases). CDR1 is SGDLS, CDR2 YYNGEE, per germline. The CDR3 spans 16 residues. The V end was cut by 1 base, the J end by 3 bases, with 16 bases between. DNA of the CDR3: TGTGCCAGCAGCGTATTCCCCAATAGGGGGTACACTGAAGCTTTCTTT. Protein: CASSVFPNRGYTEAFF.

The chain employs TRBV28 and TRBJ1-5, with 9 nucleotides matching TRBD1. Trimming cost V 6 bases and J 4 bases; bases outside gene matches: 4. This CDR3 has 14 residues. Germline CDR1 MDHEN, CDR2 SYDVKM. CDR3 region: CASRLGTGNQPQHF. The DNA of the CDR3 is TGTGCCAGCAGACTTGGGACAGGGAATCAGCCCCAGCATTTT.

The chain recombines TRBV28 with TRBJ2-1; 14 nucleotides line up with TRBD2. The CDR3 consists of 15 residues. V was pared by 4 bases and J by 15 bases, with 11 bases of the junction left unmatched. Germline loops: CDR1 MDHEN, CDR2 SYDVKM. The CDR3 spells CASSSAGGLAGDVFF. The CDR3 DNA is TGTGCCAGCAGTTCCGCGGGGGGACTAGCGGGAGATGTGTTCTTC.

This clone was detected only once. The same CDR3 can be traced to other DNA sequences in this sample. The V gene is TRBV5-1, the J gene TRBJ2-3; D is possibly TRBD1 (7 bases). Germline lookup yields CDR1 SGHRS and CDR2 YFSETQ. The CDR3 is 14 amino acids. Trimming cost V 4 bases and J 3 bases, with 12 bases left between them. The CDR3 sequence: CASSLEGATDTQYF. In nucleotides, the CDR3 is TGCGCCAGCAGCCTGGAGGGGGCAACAGATACGCAGTATTTT.

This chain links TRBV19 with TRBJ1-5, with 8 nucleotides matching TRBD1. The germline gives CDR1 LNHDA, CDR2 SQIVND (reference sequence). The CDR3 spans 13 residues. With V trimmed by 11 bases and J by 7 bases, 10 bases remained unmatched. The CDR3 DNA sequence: TGTGCCTGCGGACAGGGTTTGTTCCAGCCCCAGCATTTT. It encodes CACGQGLFQPQHF.

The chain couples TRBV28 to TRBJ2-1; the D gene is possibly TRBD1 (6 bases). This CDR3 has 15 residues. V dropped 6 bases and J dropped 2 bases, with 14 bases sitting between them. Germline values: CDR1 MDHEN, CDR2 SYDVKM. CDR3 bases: TGTGCCAGCAGCATACAGGGAACTACCTACAATGAGCAGTTCTTC. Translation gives CASSIQGTTYNEQFF.

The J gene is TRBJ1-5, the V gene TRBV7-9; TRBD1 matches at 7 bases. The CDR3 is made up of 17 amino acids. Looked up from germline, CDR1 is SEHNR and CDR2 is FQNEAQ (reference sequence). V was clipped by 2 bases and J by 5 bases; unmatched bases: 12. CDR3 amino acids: CASSLPQTRGRDQPQHF. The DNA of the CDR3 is TGTGCCAGCAGCTTACCTCAGACGAGGGGGCGTGATCAGCCCCAGCATTTT.

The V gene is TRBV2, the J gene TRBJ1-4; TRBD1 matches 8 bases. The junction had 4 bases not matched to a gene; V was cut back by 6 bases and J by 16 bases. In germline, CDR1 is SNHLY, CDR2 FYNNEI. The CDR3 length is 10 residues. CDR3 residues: CASRGQEEFF. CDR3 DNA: TGTGCCAGCAGGGGACAGGAGGAGTTTTTT.

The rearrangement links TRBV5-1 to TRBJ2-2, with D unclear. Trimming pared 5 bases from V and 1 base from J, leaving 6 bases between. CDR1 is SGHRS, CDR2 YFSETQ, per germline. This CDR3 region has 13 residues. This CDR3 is CASRAGNTGELFF. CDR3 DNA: TGCGCCAGCAGGGCAGGGAACACCGGGGAGCTGTTTTTT.

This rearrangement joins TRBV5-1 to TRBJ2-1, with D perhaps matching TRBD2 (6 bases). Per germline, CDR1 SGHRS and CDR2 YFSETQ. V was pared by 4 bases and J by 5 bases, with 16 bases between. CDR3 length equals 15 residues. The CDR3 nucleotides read TGCGCCAGCAGCCCGGAGGGAGTAAGGGACAATGAGCAGTTCTTC. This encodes CASSPEGVRDNEQFF.

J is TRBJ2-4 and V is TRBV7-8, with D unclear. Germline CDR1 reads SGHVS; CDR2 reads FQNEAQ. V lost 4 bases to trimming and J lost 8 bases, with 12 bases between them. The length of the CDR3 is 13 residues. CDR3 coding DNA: TGTGCCAGCAGCTCCCCCGTCGAGGACATTCAGTACTTC. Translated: CASSSPVEDIQYF.

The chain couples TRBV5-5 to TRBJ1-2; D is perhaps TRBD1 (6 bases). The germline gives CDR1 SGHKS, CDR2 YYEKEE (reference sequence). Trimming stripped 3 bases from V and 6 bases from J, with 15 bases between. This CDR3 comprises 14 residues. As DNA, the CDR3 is TGTGCCAGCAGCTCGGTTCAGGGGATGGATGGCTACACCTTC. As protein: CASSSVQGMDGYTF.

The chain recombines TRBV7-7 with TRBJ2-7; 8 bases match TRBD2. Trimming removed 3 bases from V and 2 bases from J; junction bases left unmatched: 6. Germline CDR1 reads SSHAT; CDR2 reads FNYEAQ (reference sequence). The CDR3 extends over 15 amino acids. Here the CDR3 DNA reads TGTGCCAGCAGCTTGGGACTAGGGGCCCCCTACGAGCAGTACGTC. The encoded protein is CASSLGLGAPYEQYV.

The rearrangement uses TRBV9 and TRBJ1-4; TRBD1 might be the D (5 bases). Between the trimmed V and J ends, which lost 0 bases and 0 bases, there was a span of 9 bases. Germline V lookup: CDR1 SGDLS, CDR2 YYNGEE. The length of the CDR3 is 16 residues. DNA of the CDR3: TGTGCCAGCAGCGTAGCTCCGGGGGCAACTAATGAAAAACTGTTTTTT. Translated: CASSVAPGATNEKLFF. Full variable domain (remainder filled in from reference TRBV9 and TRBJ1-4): DSGVTQTPKHLITATGQRVTLRCSPRSGDLSVYWYQQSLDQGLQFLIQYYNGEERAKGNILERFSAQQFPDLHSELNLSSLELGDSALYFCASSVAPGATNEKLFFGSGTQLSVL.

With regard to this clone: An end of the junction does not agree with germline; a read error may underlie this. CDR3 protein: CASSTMGGQQPPHF. The CDR3 region has the DNA TGTGCCAGCAGCACCATGGGTGGGCAACAGCCCCCGCATTTT. The J gene is TRBJ1-5, the V gene TRBV13; D is undetermined. The CDR3 has 14 residues. Looked up from germline, CDR1 is PRHDT and CDR2 is FYEKMQ (reference sequence).

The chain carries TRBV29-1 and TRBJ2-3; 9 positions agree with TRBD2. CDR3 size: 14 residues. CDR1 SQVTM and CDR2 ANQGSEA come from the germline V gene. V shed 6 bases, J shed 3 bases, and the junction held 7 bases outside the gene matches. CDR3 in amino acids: CSVLAGVQTDTQYF. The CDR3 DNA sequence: TGCAGCGTATTAGCGGGAGTGCAAACAGATACGCAGTATTTT.

CDR3 region: CASSVGADGSGNTIYF. As DNA, the CDR3 is TGTGCCAGCAGCGTAGGGGCAGACGGCTCTGGAAACACCATATATTTT. This chain uses TRBV9 with TRBJ1-3; no clear D gene. V shed 0 bases and J shed 0 bases, with 10 bases lying between them. The germline V gene has CDR1 SGDLS and CDR2 YYNGEE. The CDR3 totals 16 residues. The full variable domain, completed using reference TRBV9 and TRBJ1-3, is DSGVTQTPKHLITATGQRVTLRCSPRSGDLSVYWYQQSLDQGLQFLIQYYNGEERAKGNILERFSAQQFPDLHSELNLSSLELGDSALYFCASSVGADGSGNTIYFGEGSWLTVV.

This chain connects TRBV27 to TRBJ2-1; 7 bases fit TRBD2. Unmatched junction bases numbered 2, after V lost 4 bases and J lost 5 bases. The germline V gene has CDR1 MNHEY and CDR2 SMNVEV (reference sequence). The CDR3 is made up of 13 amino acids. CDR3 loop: CASSSRGDNEQFF. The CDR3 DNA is TGTGCCAGCAGTTCCCGGGGGGACAATGAGCAGTTCTTC.

CDR3 sequence reads: CASSLPSWLSHGEQFF. The CDR3 coding sequence is TGTGCCAGCAGCTTACCTAGCTGGTTGTCGCACGGTGAGCAGTTCTTC. J is TRBJ2-1 and V is TRBV7-8; TRBD2 is a possible D gene (5 bases). From germline, CDR1 is SGHVS and CDR2 FQNEAQ. The V end was cut by 2 bases, the J end by 9 bases, with 20 bases between. The CDR3 is 16 residues long.